This T cell receptor (beta chain) was sequenced during a study of control samples from healthy donors and cancer patients. Germline-derived CDR1 and CDR2 are MNHEY and SVGAGI. The CDR3 sequence is 16 residues long. V lost 1 base, J lost 3 bases, and 12 bases lay in between. Assay: immunoSEQ multiplex PCR; the TCRdb copy retains only in-frame clones and omits some. The sample consists of around 79,000 clones, approximately 93% of them appearing once. The rearrangement joins TRBV6-5 to TRBJ1-4; no clear D. This clonotype originated in a middle-aged woman with lung cancer. The sequencing sample was made of PBMCs. Written as DNA, the CDR3 is TGTGCCAGCAGTTACTTTTGGGTTACCGCTAATGAAAAACTGTTTTTT. Translation gives CASSYFWVTANEKLFF.